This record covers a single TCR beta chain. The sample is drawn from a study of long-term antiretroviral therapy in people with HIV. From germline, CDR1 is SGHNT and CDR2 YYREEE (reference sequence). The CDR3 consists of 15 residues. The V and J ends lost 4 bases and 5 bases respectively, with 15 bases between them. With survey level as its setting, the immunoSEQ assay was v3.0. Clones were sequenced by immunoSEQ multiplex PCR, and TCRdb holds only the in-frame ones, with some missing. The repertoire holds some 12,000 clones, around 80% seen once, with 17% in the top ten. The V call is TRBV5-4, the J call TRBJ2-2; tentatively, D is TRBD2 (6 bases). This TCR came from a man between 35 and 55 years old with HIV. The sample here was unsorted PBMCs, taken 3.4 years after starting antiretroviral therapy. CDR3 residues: CASSPGTPRTGELFF. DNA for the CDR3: TGTGCCAGCAGCCCTGGGACTCCTCGGACCGGGGAGCTGTTTTTT.